These 17 T cell receptor beta chains came from one sample sequenced in a study of Ad26.COV2.S vaccination and SARS-CoV-2 variants. Using immunoSEQ multiplex PCR, the repertoire was profiled, and TCRdb retains in-frame clones only, with some absent. The sample contains hundreds of thousands of clones, 75% to 95% of which appear only once. As for treatment: some 20 received Ad26.COV2.S at low or high dose, single or two shots; roughly five received placebo; per-sample allocation not given. Day 63 after the first vaccine or placebo injection was the time point for sampling. Sequenced material: peripheral blood, taken in a trial of Ad26.COV2.S vaccine versus placebo. The origin of the receptors is a person aged 18 to 65 who received the Ad26.COV2.S COVID-19 vaccine or a placebo.

J is TRBJ2-5 and V is TRBV6-2 or TRBV6-3; 10 bases line up with TRBD2. This CDR3 contains 15 residues. Germline values: CDR1 MNHEY, CDR2 SVGEGT. Trimming cost V 5 bases and J 7 bases; bases outside gene matches: 10. CDR3 region: CASSARGSGRWTQYF. The CDR3 DNA follows: TGTGCCAGCAGTGCCCGGGGTAGCGGGAGGTGGACCCAGTACTTC.

The rearrangement joins TRBV28 to TRBJ1-1, with a possible D match to TRBD1 (6 bases). This CDR3 spans 14 amino acids. Germline V gene data show CDR1 as MDHEN and CDR2 as SYDVKM. The V end lost 7 bases, the J end lost 1 base, and 13 bases lay between the germline ends. CDR3 in DNA: TGTGCCAGCATCGAAGGGACATCGAACACTGAAGCTTTCTTT. This gives the protein CASIEGTSNTEAFF.

The chain has TRBV4-1 and TRBJ2-7; tentatively, D is TRBD1 (5 bases). The CDR3 sequence is 13 residues long. The V and J ends lost 6 bases and 2 bases respectively, with 11 bases between them. CDR1 is MGHRA, CDR2 YSYEKL, per germline. Here the CDR3 DNA reads TGCGCCAGCAGTCGAGACAGAACCTACGAGCAGTACTTC. Its protein product is CASSRDRTYEQYF.

The rearrangement uses TRBV18 and TRBJ1-3; D may be TRBD1 (6 bases). The CDR3 totals 15 residues. The V and J ends lost 3 bases and 4 bases respectively, with 13 bases between them. CDR1 is KGHSH and CDR2 is LQKENI in the germline V gene. The CDR3 loop reads CASSPQQGAGNTIYF. In DNA, the CDR3 is TGTGCCAGCTCACCCCAACAGGGTGCAGGAAACACCATATATTTT. Looking up the rest from reference TRBV18 and TRBJ1-3 gives the full variable domain: NAGVMQNPRHLVRRRGQEARLRCSPMKGHSHVYWYRQLPEEGLKFMVYLQKENIIDESGMPKERFSAEFPKEGPSILRIQQVVRGDSAAYFCASSPQQGAGNTIYFGEGSWLTVV.

The rearrangement joins TRBV4-3 to TRBJ2-7, with D possibly TRBD1 on 5 matching bases. The germline V and J ends were trimmed by 0 bases and 8 bases, with 17 bases remaining between them. The CDR3 has 15 amino acids. Germline assignment: CDR1 LGHNA and CDR2 YSLEER. CDR3 in DNA: TGCGCCAGCAGCCAAGATATTTCGACAGCGTCCCAGCAGTACTTC. Protein product: CASSQDISTASQQYF.

V is TRBV18 and J is TRBJ2-3, with 7 bases fitting TRBD1. Looked up from germline, CDR1 is KGHSH and CDR2 is LQKENI. Trimming took 0 bases from V and 8 from J; bases not matched to a gene: 2. The CDR3 covers 13 residues. CDR3 coding DNA: TGTGCCAGCTCACCACCAGGGGGCGGTACGCAGTATTTT. Its protein is CASSPPGGGTQYF.

This clone has only a few counts. This chain uses TRBV7-6 with TRBJ2-7; either TRBD1 or TRBD2 may supply D (5 bases each). The CDR3 spans 14 residues. Per the germline V gene, CDR1 is SGHVS and CDR2 is FNYEAQ. V dropped 1 base and J dropped 2 bases, with 9 bases sitting between them. The CDR3 DNA follows: TGTGCCAGCAGCTTAGGGGGGAACCCCTACGAGCAGTACTTC. It specifies CASSLGGNPYEQYF.

This clone was counted between two and nine times. The chain recombines TRBV7-9 with TRBJ2-1; 15 bases are shared with TRBD2. The CDR3 is made up of 17 amino acids. The germline gives CDR1 SEHNR, CDR2 FQNEAQ (reference sequence). Losses at the gene ends were 4 bases for V and 4 bases for J; bases not matched to a gene: 5. This chain's CDR3 is CASSSRTSGRVYNEQFF. The CDR3 DNA reads as TGTGCCAGCAGCTCCCGGACTAGCGGGAGGGTTTACAATGAGCAGTTCTTC.

Notes on this clone: Other DNA variants within this sample encode the same CDR3. The V call is TRBV6-5, the J call TRBJ2-5; TRBD2 is a possible D gene (6 bases). The CDR3 is 15 amino acids. Germline V lookup: CDR1 MNHEY, CDR2 SVGAGI. Trimming cost V 3 bases and J 1 base, with 12 bases left between them. CDR3 loop: CASSYRGRAQETQYF. In nucleotides, the CDR3 is TGTGCCAGCAGTTATCGGGGGAGAGCCCAAGAGACCCAGTACTTC.

The chain carries TRBV27 and TRBJ1-1; D may be TRBD1 (6 bases). V gave up 6 bases and J gave up 0 bases, with 14 bases separating them. This CDR3 comprises 15 residues. CDR1 is MNHEY and CDR2 is SMNVEV in the germline V gene (reference sequence). The CDR3, as DNA: TGTGCCAGCAGCGTTACCGGACAGATGAACACTGAAGCTTTCTTT. Its translation: CASSVTGQMNTEAFF.

The V call is TRBV5-1, the J call TRBJ2-2; 7 bases match TRBD2. Losses at the gene ends were 2 bases for V and 0 bases for J; bases not matched to a gene: 4. The CDR3 runs 16 residues. Germline loops: CDR1 SGHRS, CDR2 YFSETQ. CDR3 in DNA: TGCGCCAGCAGCTTAGGAGGGAGGGCGAACACCGGGGAGCTGTTTTTT. Its translation: CASSLGGRANTGELFF.

V gene TRBV7-9 combines with J gene TRBJ2-6; D is undetermined. The CDR3 is 15 residues long. Trimming took off 4 bases at V and 2 bases at J, with 9 bases between the two ends. Germline V lookup: CDR1 SEHNR, CDR2 FQNEAQ (reference sequence). The CDR3, as DNA: TGTGCCAGCAGCTCGCTTGCCCCTGGGGCCAACGTCCTGACTTTC. Residues: CASSSLAPGANVLTF. The entire variable domain, with the rest obtained from reference TRBV7-9 and TRBJ2-6, is as follows: DTGVSQNPRHKITKRGQNVTFRCDPISEHNRLYWYRQTLGQGPEFLTYFQNEAQLEKSRLLSDRFSAERPKGSFSTLEIQRTEQGDSAMYLCASSSLAPGANVLTFGAGSRLTVL.

This clone was seen a single time. The genes are TRBV18 and TRBJ2-1, with 11 bases identical to TRBD2. Germline lookup yields CDR1 KGHSH and CDR2 LQKENI. The CDR3 loop spans 16 amino acids. Trimming at V came to 1 base and at J to 7 bases, leaving 6 bases not matched to a gene. CDR3 nucleotide sequence: TGTGCCAGCTCACCACAACTAGCGGGAGAGCTTAATGAGCAGTTCTTC. Its translation is CASSPQLAGELNEQFF. The full variable domain, completed using reference TRBV18 and TRBJ2-1, is NAGVMQNPRHLVRRRGQEARLRCSPMKGHSHVYWYRQLPEEGLKFMVYLQKENIIDESGMPKERFSAEFPKEGPSILRIQQVVRGDSAAYFCASSPQLAGELNEQFFGPGTRLTVL.

The V gene is TRBV6-2 or TRBV6-3, the J gene TRBJ1-2; the D is unclear. V was clipped by 4 bases and J by 3 bases, with 21 bases between them. The CDR3 is 17 residues long. The germline V gene has CDR1 MNHEY and CDR2 SVGEGT. Written as DNA, the CDR3 is TGTGCCAGCAGTTTCCCGTCCAAAGGCTCTGTTTACTATGGCTACACCTTC. This codes for CASSFPSKGSVYYGYTF.

With regard to this clone: Other DNA variants within this sample encode the same CDR3. As DNA, the CDR3 is TGTGCCAGCAGTCCGCGGGAGACCCAGTACTTC. It yields the protein CASSPRETQYF. The rearrangement links TRBV6-2 or TRBV6-3 to TRBJ2-5; D is unclear. This CDR3 comprises 11 residues. The germline V and J ends were trimmed by 5 bases and 5 bases, with 6 bases remaining between them. CDR1 and CDR2 from the germline V gene are MNHEY and SVGEGT.

This clone is a singleton in its sample. V gene TRBV29-1 combines with J gene TRBJ2-2, with D hard to call. The CDR3 has 12 amino acids. The V gene's germline CDR1 is SQVTM and CDR2 ANQGSEA. Trimming stripped 2 bases from V and 6 bases from J, with 7 bases between. DNA for the CDR3: TGCAGCGTTGAACATGGGGCCGGGGAGCTGTTTTTT. It codes for CSVEHGAGELFF.

This clone occurred once. The chain recombines TRBV15 with TRBJ1-5, with a possible D match to TRBD1 (5 bases). Deletions cut 0 bases from V and 7 bases from J, with 10 bases between. The length of the CDR3 is 14 residues. The germline CDR1 and CDR2 sequences are LNHNV and YYDKDF (reference sequence). The CDR3 loop reads CATSREAGLQPQHF. The CDR3, as DNA: TGTGCCACCAGCAGAGAAGCAGGGTTACAGCCCCAGCATTTT.